The clone carrying this TCR beta chain was seen a handful of times. The junction had 17 bases not matched to a gene; V was cut back by 0 bases and J by 10 bases. Germline V gene lookup returns CDR1 SGDLS and CDR2 YYNGEE. The CDR3 is 18 amino acids. The sample is drawn from a study of T-cell memory formation after mild COVID-19. The TCR alpha and TCR beta cDNA libraries, bearing sample barcodes and UMIs, were generated by 5'RACE using constant-segment primers. TCRdb re-called the 5' RACE reads with MiXCR, one entry per CDR3 protein. The sample lists 100,000 to 130,000 distinct CDR3 sequences; roughly 19% were seen once.

The sequencing input was PBMCs or a T cell subset sorted from them (not recorded which). The chain has TRBV9 and TRBJ2-3, with TRBD2 matching 10 bases. This TCR came from a young man who had mild COVID-19 (a few samples of this study predate the infection). Cell type and time point are not known. Written as DNA, the CDR3 is TGTGCCAGCAGCGTAGTGTATAGCGGGGGGACCGCCGCCGTTGCGCAGTATTTT. Translating gives CASSVVYSGGTAAVAQYF.